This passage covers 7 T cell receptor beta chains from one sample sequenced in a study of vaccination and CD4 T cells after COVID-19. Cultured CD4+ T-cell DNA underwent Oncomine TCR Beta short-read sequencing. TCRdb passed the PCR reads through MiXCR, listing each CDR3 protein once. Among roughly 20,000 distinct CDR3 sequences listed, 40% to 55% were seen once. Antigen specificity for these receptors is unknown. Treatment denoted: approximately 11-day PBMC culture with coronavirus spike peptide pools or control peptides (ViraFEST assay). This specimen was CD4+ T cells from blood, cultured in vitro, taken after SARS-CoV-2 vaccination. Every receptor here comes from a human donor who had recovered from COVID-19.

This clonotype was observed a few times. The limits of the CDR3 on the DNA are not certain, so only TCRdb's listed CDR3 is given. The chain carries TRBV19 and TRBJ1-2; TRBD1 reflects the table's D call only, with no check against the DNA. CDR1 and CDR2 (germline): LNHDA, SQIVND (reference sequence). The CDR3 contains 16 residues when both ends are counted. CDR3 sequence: CASSSGQGAGNYGYTF.

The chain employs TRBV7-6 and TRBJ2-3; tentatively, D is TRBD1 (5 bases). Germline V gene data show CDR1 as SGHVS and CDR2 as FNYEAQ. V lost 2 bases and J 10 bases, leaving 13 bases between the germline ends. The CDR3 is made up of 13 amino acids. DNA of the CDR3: TGTGCCAGCAGCTTACCCCACCAGGGTTCGCAGTATTTT. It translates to CASSLPHQGSQYF. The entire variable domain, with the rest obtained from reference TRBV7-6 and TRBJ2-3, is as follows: GAGVSQSPRYKVTKRGQDVALRCDPISGHVSLYWYRQALGQGPEFLTYFNYEAQQDKSGLPNDRFSAERPEGSISTLTIQRTEQRDSAMYRCASSLPHQGSQYFGPGTRLTVL.

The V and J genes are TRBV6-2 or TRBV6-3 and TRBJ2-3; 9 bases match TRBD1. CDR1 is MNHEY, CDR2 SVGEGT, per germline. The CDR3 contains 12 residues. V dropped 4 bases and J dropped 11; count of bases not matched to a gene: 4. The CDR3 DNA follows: TGTGCCAGCAGTTTCCGACAGGGGGTGCAGTATTTT. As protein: CASSFRQGVQYF.

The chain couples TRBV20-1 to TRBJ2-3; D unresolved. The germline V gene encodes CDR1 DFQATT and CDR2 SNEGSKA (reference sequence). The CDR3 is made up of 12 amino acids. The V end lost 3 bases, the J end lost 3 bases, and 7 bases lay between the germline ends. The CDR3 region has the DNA TGCAGTGCTAGGAACGGAACAGATACGCAGTATTTT. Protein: CSARNGTDTQYF.

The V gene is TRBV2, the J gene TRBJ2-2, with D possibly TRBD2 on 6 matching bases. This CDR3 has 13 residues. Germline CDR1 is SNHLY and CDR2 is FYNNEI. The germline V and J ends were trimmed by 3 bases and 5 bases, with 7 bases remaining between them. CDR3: CASSDAGTGELFF. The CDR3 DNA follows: TGTGCCAGCAGTGATGCGGGGACCGGGGAGCTGTTTTTT.

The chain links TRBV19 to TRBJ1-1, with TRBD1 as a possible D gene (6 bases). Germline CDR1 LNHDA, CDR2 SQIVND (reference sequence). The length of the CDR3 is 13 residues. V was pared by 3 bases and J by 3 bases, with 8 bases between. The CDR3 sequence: CASSMGAHTEAFF. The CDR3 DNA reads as TGTGCCAGTAGTATGGGGGCGCACACTGAAGCTTTCTTT.

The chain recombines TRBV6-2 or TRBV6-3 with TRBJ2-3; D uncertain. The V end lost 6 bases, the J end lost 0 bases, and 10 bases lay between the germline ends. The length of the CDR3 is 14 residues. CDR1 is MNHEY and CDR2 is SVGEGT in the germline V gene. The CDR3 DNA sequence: TGTGCCAGCAGCCTAGATGTAAGCACAGATACGCAGTATTTT. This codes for CASSLDVSTDTQYF.